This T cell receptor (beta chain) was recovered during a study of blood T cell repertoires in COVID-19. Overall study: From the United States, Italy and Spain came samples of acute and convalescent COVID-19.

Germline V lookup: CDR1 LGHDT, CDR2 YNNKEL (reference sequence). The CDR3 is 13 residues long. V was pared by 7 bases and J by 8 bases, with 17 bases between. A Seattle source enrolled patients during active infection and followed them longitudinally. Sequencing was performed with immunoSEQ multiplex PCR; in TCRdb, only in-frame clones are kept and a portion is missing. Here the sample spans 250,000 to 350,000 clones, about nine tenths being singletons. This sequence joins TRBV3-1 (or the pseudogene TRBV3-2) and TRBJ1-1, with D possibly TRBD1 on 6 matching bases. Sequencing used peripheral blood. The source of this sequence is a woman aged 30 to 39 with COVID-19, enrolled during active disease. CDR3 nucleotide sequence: TGTGCCAGCATCCAGAGGGGGGGCTCGGAAGCTTTCTTT. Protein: CASIQRGGSEAFF.